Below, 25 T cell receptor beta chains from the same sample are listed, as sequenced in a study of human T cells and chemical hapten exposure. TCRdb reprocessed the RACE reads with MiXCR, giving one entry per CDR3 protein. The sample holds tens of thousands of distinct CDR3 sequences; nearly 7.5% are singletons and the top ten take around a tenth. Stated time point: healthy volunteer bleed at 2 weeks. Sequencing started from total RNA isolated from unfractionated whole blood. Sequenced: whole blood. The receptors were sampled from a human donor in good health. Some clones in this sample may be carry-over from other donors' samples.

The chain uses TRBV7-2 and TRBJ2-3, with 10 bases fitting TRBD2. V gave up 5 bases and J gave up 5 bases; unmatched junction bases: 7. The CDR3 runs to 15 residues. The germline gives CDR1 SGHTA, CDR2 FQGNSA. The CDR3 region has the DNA TGTGCCAGCAGCCCGTTAGCGGGGGGAAGAGATACGCAGTATTTT. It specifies CASSPLAGGRDTQYF.

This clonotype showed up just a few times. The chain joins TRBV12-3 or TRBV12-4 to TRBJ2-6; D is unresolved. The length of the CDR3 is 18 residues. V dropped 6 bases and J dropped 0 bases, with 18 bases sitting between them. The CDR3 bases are TGTGCCAGCAGCCCTCGGGCAGGCCCGACCTCTGGGGCCAACGTCCTGACTTTC. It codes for CASSPRAGPTSGANVLTF.

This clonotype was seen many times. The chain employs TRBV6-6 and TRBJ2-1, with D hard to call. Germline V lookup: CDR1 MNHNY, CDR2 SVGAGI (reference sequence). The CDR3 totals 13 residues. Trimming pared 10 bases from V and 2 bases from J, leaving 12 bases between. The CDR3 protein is CANAVGPYNEQFF. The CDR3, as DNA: TGTGCCAACGCCGTAGGGCCCTACAATGAGCAGTTCTTC.

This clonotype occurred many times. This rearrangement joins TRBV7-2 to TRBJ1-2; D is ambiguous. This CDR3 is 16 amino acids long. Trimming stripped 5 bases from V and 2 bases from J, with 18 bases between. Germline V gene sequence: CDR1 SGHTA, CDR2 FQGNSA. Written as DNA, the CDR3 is TGTGCCAGCAGCAATCAGGCGGGGTGGGCGAACTATGGCTACACCTTC. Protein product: CASSNQAGWANYGYTF.

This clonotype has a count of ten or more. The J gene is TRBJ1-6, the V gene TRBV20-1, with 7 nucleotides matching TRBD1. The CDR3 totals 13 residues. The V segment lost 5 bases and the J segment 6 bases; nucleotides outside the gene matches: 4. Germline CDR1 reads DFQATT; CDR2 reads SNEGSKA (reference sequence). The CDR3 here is CSAGGQSNSPLHF. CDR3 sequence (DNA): TGCAGTGCTGGGGGACAGTCTAATTCACCCCTCCACTTT.

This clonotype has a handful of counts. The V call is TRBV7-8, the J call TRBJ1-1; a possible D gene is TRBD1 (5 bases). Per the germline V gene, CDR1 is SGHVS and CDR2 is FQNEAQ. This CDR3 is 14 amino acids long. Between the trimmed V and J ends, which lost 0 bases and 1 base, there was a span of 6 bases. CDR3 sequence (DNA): TGTGCCAGCAGCTTAGCAGGGGCGAACACTGAAGCTTTCTTT. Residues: CASSLAGANTEAFF.

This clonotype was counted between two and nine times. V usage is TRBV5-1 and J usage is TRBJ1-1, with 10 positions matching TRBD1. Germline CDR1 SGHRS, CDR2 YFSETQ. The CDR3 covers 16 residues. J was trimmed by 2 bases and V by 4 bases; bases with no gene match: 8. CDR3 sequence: CASSPTGTGVNTEAFF. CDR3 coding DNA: TGCGCCAGCAGCCCGACCGGGACAGGGGTTAACACTGAAGCTTTCTTT.

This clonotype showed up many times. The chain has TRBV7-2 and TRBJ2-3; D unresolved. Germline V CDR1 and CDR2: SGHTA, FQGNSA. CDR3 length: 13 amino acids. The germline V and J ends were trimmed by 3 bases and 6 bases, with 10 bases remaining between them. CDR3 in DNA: TGTGCCAGCAGCTTTGGACCTCTCGATACGCAGTATTTT. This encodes CASSFGPLDTQYF.

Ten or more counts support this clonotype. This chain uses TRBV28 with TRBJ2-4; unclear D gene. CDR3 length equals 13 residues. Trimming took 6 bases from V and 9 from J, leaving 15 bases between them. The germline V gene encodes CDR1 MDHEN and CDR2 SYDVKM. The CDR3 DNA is TGTGCCAGCAGACTAATACAATGGCCCATTCAGTACTTC. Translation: CASRLIQWPIQYF. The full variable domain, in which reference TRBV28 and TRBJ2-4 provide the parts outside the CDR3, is DVKVTQSSRYLVKRTGEKVFLECVQDMDHENMFWYRQDPGLGLRLIYFSYDVKMKEKGDIPEGYSVSREKKERFSLILESASTNQTSMYLCASRLIQWPIQYFGAGTRLSVL.

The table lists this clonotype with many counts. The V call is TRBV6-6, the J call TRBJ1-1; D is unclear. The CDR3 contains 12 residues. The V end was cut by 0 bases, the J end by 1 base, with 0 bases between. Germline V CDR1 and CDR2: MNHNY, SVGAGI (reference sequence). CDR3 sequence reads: CASSYSNTEAFF. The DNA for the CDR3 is TGTGCCAGCAGTTACTCGAACACTGAAGCTTTCTTT.

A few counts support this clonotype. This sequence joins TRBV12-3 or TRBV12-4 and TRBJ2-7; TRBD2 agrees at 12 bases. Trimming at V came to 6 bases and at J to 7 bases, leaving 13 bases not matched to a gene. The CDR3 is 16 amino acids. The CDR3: CASSLSSGRARGEQYF. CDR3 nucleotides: TGTGCCAGCAGCTTATCTAGCGGGAGGGCCCGGGGAGAGCAGTACTTC.

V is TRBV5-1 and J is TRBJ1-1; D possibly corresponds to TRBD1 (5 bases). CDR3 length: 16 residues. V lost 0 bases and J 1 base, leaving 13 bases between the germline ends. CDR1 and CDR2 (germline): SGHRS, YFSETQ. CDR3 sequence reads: CASSLGGTTRNTEAFF. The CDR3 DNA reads TGCGCCAGCAGCTTGGGGGGGACGACTAGGAACACTGAAGCTTTCTTT.

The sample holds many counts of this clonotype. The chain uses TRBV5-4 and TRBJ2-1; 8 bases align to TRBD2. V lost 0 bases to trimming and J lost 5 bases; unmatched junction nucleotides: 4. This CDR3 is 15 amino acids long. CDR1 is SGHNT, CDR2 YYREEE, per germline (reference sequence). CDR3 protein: CASSLELAVNNEQFF. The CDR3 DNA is TGTGCCAGCAGCTTGGAACTAGCGGTAAACAATGAGCAGTTCTTC.

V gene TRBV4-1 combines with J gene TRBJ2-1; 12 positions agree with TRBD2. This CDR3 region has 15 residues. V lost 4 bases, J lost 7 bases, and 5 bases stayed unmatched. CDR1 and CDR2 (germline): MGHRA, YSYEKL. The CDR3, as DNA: TGCGCCAGCAGCCTCCTAGCGGGGGGGAGGAATGAGCAGTTCTTC. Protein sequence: CASSLLAGGRNEQFF.

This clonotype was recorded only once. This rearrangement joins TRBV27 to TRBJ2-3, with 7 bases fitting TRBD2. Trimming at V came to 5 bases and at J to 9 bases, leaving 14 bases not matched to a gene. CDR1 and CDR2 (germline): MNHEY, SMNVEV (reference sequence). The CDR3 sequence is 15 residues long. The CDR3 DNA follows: TGTGCCAGCAGTGCCCCTGGGAGGGGCGGAGGGACGCAGTATTTT. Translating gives CASSAPGRGGGTQYF.

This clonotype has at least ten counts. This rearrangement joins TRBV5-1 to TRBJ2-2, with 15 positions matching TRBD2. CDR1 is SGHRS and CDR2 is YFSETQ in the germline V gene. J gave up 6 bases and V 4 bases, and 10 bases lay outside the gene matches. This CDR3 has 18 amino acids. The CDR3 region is CASSQTGTSGRRSGELFF. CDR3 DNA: TGCGCCAGCAGCCAAACCGGGACTAGCGGGAGGCGGTCCGGGGAGCTGTTTTTT.

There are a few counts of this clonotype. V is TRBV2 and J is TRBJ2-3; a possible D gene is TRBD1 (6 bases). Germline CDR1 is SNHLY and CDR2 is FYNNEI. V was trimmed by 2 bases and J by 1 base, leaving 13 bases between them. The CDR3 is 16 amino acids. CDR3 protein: CASSELWGHGTDTQYF. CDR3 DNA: TGTGCCAGCAGTGAATTGTGGGGGCACGGCACAGATACGCAGTATTTT.

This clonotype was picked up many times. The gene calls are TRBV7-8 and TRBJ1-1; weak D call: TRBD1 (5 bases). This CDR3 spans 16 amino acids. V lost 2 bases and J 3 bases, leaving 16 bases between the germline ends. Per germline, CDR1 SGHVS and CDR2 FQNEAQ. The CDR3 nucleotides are TGTGCCAGCAGCTTATTCGGGGAGACAGTATACACTGAAGCTTTCTTT. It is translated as CASSLFGETVYTEAFF.

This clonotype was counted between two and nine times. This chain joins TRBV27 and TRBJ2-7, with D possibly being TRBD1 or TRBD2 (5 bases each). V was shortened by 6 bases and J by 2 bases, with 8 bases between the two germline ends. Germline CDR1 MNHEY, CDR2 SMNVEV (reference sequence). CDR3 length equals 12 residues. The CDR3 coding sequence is TGTGCCAGCAGCGGGGCCACCTACGAGCAGTACTTC. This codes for CASSGATYEQYF.

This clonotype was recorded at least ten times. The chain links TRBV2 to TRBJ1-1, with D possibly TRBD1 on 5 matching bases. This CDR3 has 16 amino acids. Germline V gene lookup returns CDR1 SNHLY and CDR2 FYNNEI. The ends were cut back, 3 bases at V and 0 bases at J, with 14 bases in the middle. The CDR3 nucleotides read TGTGCCAGCAGTGATGGGGGGATTATTATGAACACTGAAGCTTTCTTT. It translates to CASSDGGIIMNTEAFF.

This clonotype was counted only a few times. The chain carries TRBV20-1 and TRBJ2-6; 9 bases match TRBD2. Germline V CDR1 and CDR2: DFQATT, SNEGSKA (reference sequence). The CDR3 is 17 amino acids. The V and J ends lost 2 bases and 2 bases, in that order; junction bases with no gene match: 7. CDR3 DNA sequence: TGCAGTGCTAGATCGGCGGGGGGGACTCCTGGGGCCAACGTCCTGACTTTC. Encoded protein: CSARSAGGTPGANVLTF.

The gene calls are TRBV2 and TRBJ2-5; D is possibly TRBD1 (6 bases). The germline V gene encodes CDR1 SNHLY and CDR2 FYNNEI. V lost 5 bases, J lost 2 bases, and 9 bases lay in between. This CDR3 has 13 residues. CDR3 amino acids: CASSRDTQETQYF. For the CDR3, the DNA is TGTGCCAGCAGTAGGGACACACAAGAGACCCAGTACTTC.

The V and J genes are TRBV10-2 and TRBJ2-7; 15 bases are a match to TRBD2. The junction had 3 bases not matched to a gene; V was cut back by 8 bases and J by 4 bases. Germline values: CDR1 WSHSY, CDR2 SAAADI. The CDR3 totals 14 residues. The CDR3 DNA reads TGCGCCAGCGGTGGACTAGCGGGAGGGTACGAGCAGTACTTC. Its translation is CASGGLAGGYEQYF.

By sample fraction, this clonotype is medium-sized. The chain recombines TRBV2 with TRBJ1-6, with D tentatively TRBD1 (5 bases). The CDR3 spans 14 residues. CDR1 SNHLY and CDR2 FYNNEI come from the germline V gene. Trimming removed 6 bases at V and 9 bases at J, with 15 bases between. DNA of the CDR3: TGTGCCAGCAGGACGTCAGGGAGGATTTCACCCCTCCACTTT. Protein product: CASRTSGRISPLHF.

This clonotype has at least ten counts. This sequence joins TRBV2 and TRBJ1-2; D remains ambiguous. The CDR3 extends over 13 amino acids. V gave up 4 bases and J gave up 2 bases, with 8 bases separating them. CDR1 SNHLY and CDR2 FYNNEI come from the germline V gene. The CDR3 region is CASSVWKNYGYTF. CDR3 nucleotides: TGTGCCAGCAGTGTTTGGAAAAACTATGGCTACACCTTC.